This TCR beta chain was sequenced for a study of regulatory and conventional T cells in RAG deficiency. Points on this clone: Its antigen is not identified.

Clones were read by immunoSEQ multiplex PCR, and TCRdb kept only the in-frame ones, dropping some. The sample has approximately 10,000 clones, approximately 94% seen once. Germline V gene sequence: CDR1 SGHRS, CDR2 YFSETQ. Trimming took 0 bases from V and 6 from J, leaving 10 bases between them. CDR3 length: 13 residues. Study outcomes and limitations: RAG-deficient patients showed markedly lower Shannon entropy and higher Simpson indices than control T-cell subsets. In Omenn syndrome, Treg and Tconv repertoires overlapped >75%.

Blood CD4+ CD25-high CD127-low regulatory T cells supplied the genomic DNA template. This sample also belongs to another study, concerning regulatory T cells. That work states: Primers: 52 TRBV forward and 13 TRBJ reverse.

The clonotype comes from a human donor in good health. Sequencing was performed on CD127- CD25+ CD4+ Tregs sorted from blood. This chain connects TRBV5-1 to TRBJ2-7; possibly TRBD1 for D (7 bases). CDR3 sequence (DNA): TGCGCCAGCAGCTTGGGACAGGGAGGCGAGCAGTACTTC. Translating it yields CASSLGQGGEQYF.